One and the same sample provided the 27 T cell receptor beta chains below, sequenced in a study of OX40 agonist ivuxolimab in advanced cancers. Library construction relied on the immunoSEQ multiplex PCR assay. The table comes from immuneACCESS by way of TCRdb, which keeps in-frame sequences with V and J called. Part of the clones is missing from these tables; in studies checked, under half for an unresolved V gene and the rest for unknown reasons. In this sample the table shows just under 75,000 clones, 80% to 95% of which occur a single time. The top ten hold roughly 0.54% of the sample. The sequences come from CD4+ or CD8+ T cells sorted from blood, collected in a trial of the OX40 agonist ivuxolimab. All receptors come from an adult with an advanced solid tumor such as melanoma, head and neck, liver or kidney cancer.

The chain employs TRBV2 and TRBJ2-5; D uncertain. The CDR3 length is 14 residues. Trimming pared 7 bases from V and 2 bases from J, leaving 14 bases between. Germline CDR1 is SNHLY and CDR2 is FYNNEI. The CDR3 sequence: CASKVAPLQETQYF. For the CDR3, the DNA is TGTGCCAGCAAGGTAGCACCGCTTCAAGAGACCCAGTACTTC.

This chain joins TRBV15 and TRBJ2-7, with 10 bases matching TRBD2. J gave up 2 bases and V 0 bases, and 7 bases lay outside the gene matches. Germline lookup yields CDR1 LNHNV and CDR2 YYDKDF (reference sequence). This CDR3 has 17 amino acids. The CDR3 sequence is CATSRDASGRKAYEQYF. The CDR3 region has the DNA TGTGCCACCAGCAGAGATGCTAGCGGGAGAAAAGCCTACGAGCAGTACTTC.

This clone was seen only a few times. The V gene is TRBV7-9, the J gene TRBJ1-5; D is unclear. This CDR3 is built from 13 residues. Germline lookup yields CDR1 SEHNR and CDR2 FQNEAQ (reference sequence). With 2 bases removed from V and 4 bases from J, the gap between germline ends came to 6 bases. The DNA of the CDR3 is TGTGCCAGCAGCTTAAACACAAATCAGCCCCAGCATTTT. Protein product: CASSLNTNQPQHF.

CDR3 sequence reads: CASTVGARTEAFF. DNA of the CDR3: TGTGCCAGCACGGTGGGGGCCCGCACTGAAGCTTTCTTT. V and J are TRBV28 and TRBJ1-1, with D maybe TRBD1 (6 bases). V shed 7 bases and J shed 4 bases, with 13 bases lying between them. The CDR3 loop spans 13 amino acids. Germline V gene data show CDR1 as MDHEN and CDR2 as SYDVKM.

In its sample, this clone was seen once. The chain combines TRBV7-8 with TRBJ1-3; D not certain. CDR1 is SGHVS and CDR2 is FQNEAQ in the germline V gene. This CDR3 comprises 16 residues. Trimming took off 2 bases at V and 0 bases at J, with 11 bases between the two ends. CDR3: CASSLTQRFSGNTIYF. Here the CDR3 DNA reads TGTGCCAGCAGCTTAACACAGCGTTTCTCTGGAAACACCATATATTTT.

V and J are TRBV7-2 and TRBJ2-1, with D tentatively TRBD1 (6 bases). Looked up from germline, CDR1 is SGHTA and CDR2 is FQGNSA. Trimming removed 5 bases at V and 0 bases at J, with 11 bases between. The CDR3 length is 15 residues. The CDR3 is CASSTGYSSYNEQFF. CDR3 nucleotide sequence: TGTGCCAGCAGCACAGGGTACAGCTCCTACAATGAGCAGTTCTTC. Based on the CDR3 plus reference TRBV7-2 and TRBJ2-1, the full variable domain is GAGVSQSPSNKVTEKGKDVELRCDPISGHTALYWYRQSLGQGLEFLIYFQGNSAPDKSGLPSDRFSAERTGGSVSTLTIQRTQQEDSAVYLCASSTGYSSYNEQFFGPGTRLTVL.

V is TRBV5-5 and J is TRBJ2-1; possible D gene TRBD2, 5 bases. This CDR3 is 11 amino acids long. The germline V and J ends were trimmed by 1 base and 10 bases, with 6 bases remaining between them. CDR1 SGHKS and CDR2 YYEKEE come from the germline V gene (reference sequence). CDR3 amino acids: CASSLWREQFF. The DNA for the CDR3 is TGTGCCAGCAGCTTGTGGAGGGAGCAGTTCTTC.

The rearrangement links TRBV5-1 to TRBJ2-3, with TRBD2 identical over 7 bases. The junction had 10 bases not matched to a gene; V was cut back by 4 bases and J by 2 bases. The germline gives CDR1 SGHRS, CDR2 YFSETQ. The CDR3 loop spans 16 amino acids. CDR3 region: CASSTLAGDLTDTQYF. Here the CDR3 DNA reads TGCGCCAGCAGCACTCTTGCGGGAGACCTCACAGATACGCAGTATTTT.

The rearrangement joins TRBV28 to TRBJ1-6; D might be TRBD1 (5 bases). V lost 7 bases, J lost 10 bases, and 17 bases lay in between. This CDR3 has 14 amino acids. The germline V gene has CDR1 MDHEN and CDR2 SYDVKM. CDR3 residues: CASIQTGIGSPLHF. In DNA, the CDR3 is TGTGCCAGCATCCAAACAGGAATCGGCTCACCCCTCCACTTT.

The chain has TRBV30 and TRBJ2-2; perhaps D is TRBD1 or TRBD2 (6 bases each). Germline CDR1 is GTSNPN and CDR2 is SVGIG (reference sequence). The CDR3 is 14 amino acids. Trimming cost V 4 bases and J 6 bases, with 15 bases left between them. CDR3 sequence (DNA): TGTGCCTGGAATCCGGGGGCGAAGGCCGGGGAGCTGTTTTTT. It specifies CAWNPGAKAGELFF.

The rearrangement joins TRBV7-2 to TRBJ2-7; D possibly corresponds to TRBD2 (6 bases). The CDR3 has 15 amino acids. Trimming pared 2 bases from V and 3 bases from J, leaving 14 bases between. Germline values: CDR1 SGHTA, CDR2 FQGNSA. The CDR3 region is CASSLNPGVNYEQYF. CDR3 DNA sequence: TGTGCCAGCAGCTTAAATCCGGGAGTTAACTACGAGCAGTACTTC.

The CDR3 DNA sequence: TGTGCCAGCAGTTTATGGGGCAGATCTAACTATGGCTACACCTTC. It is translated as CASSLWGRSNYGYTF. The chain joins TRBV28 to TRBJ1-2, with D unclear. The V end was cut by 0 bases, the J end by 0 bases, with 8 bases between. Germline-derived CDR1 and CDR2 are MDHEN and SYDVKM. The CDR3 loop spans 15 amino acids.

This rearrangement joins TRBV19 to TRBJ2-5; 7 bases align to TRBD1. Germline V gene lookup returns CDR1 LNHDA and CDR2 SQIVND (reference sequence). V lost 5 bases and J lost 4; bases outside the gene matches: 10. The CDR3 totals 15 residues. DNA for the CDR3: TGTGCCAGTAGTTCCCCGTATACAGGGGTAGAGACCCAGTACTTC. It translates to CASSSPYTGVETQYF. The whole variable domain, filled in from reference TRBV19 and TRBJ2-5, reads DGGITQSPKYLFRKEGQNVTLSCEQNLNHDAMYWYRQDPGQGLRLIYYSQIVNDFQKGDIAEGYSVSREKKESFPLTVTSAQKNPTAFYLCASSSPYTGVETQYFGPGTRLLVL.

The genes are TRBV6-1 and TRBJ2-7; D unclear. CDR1 MNHNS and CDR2 SASEGT come from the germline V gene. V was shortened by 5 bases and J by 6 bases, with 11 bases between the two germline ends. CDR3 length: 12 amino acids. The CDR3 loop reads CASSTPPSEQYF. The CDR3 region has the DNA TGTGCCAGCAGTACCCCCCCCTCCGAGCAGTACTTC.

V is TRBV2 and J is TRBJ1-3, with D maybe TRBD1 (6 bases). V lost 3 bases and J 5 bases, leaving 14 bases between the germline ends. Germline CDR1 SNHLY, CDR2 FYNNEI. The CDR3 has 15 amino acids. CDR3 sequence (DNA): TGTGCCAGCAGTGATGTCAGGGGTCAGCGAAACACCATATATTTT. Translating gives CASSDVRGQRNTIYF.

The chain joins TRBV7-2 to TRBJ2-1, with TRBD1 as a possible D gene (5 bases). Germline V lookup: CDR1 SGHTA, CDR2 FQGNSA. V was cut by 7 bases and J by 1 base, with 14 bases left in between. The CDR3 sequence is 15 residues long. CDR3 coding DNA: TGTGCCAGCATCCCCAGGGCCCTATCCTACAATGAGCAGTTCTTC. This gives the protein CASIPRALSYNEQFF.

This chain connects TRBV27 to TRBJ2-5; D is tentatively TRBD1 or TRBD2 (5 bases each). Germline CDR1 reads MNHEY; CDR2 reads SMNVEV (reference sequence). Trimming took off 2 bases at V and 6 bases at J, with 19 bases between the two ends. This CDR3 spans 16 amino acids. CDR3 sequence: CASSLKGEPGKKTQYF. CDR3 in DNA: TGTGCCAGCAGTTTAAAAGGGGAGCCCGGGAAGAAGACCCAGTACTTC.

As for this clone: The identical CDR3 is also encoded by other nucleotide sequences in the sample. V gene TRBV20-1 combines with J gene TRBJ2-2, with D unclear. V dropped 1 base and J dropped 5 bases, with 2 bases sitting between them. The germline gives CDR1 DFQATT, CDR2 SNEGSKA (reference sequence). The CDR3 has 11 amino acids. DNA of the CDR3: TGCAGTGCTAGAGGTACCGGGGAGCTGTTTTTT. It specifies CSARGTGELFF.

The gene calls are TRBV27 and TRBJ2-2, with a possible D match to TRBD1 (5 bases). V was cut by 3 bases and J by 1 base, with 9 bases left in between. CDR1 MNHEY and CDR2 SMNVEV come from the germline V gene (reference sequence). This CDR3 comprises 15 residues. The chain's CDR3 is CASSFYRQNTGELFF. The CDR3 DNA is TGTGCCAGCAGTTTTTACAGGCAGAACACCGGGGAGCTGTTTTTT.

V gene TRBV2 combines with J gene TRBJ2-3; 8 bases align to TRBD1. V lost 8 bases, J lost 1 base, and 5 bases stayed unmatched. The CDR3 is made up of 14 amino acids. CDR1 SNHLY and CDR2 FYNNEI come from the germline V gene. The CDR3 loop reads CASGTDRGTDTQYF. The CDR3 nucleotides read TGTGCCAGCGGTACGGACAGGGGCACAGATACGCAGTATTTT.

V and J are TRBV7-9 and TRBJ2-7, with 9 nucleotides matching TRBD2. The CDR3 is 15 residues long. Germline V CDR1 and CDR2: SEHNR, FQNEAQ (reference sequence). The V gene end was trimmed by 5 bases and the J gene end by 0 bases; junction bases not matched to a gene: 5. The CDR3 loop reads CASSPLSGSSYEQYF. The CDR3 coding sequence is TGTGCCAGCAGCCCGCTTAGCGGGAGCTCCTACGAGCAGTACTTC.

The chain carries TRBV7-2 and TRBJ2-3; possible D gene TRBD2, 5 bases. V lost 5 bases and J 2 bases, leaving 14 bases between the germline ends. The CDR3 has 15 amino acids. Per the germline V gene, CDR1 is SGHTA and CDR2 is FQGNSA. The CDR3 bases are TGTGCCAGCAGCCGACTAATCTTAAACACAGATACGCAGTATTTT. Amino acid sequence: CASSRLILNTDTQYF.

The rearrangement links TRBV28 to TRBJ1-5; D is unclear. The CDR3 loop spans 15 amino acids. Trimming left V 5 bases short and J 5 bases short, with 16 bases between. The germline gives CDR1 MDHEN, CDR2 SYDVKM. The chain's CDR3 is CASSPLGGYDQPQHF. CDR3 in DNA: TGTGCCAGCAGTCCCCTGGGCGGGTACGATCAGCCCCAGCATTTT. Filled out from reference TRBV28 and TRBJ1-5, the complete variable domain reads DVKVTQSSRYLVKRTGEKVFLECVQDMDHENMFWYRQDPGLGLRLIYFSYDVKMKEKGDIPEGYSVSREKKERFSLILESASTNQTSMYLCASSPLGGYDQPQHFGDGTRLSIL.

There are a few counts of this clone. This sequence joins TRBV29-1 and TRBJ2-1; TRBD2 aligns across 11 bases. CDR3 length: 14 residues. Germline values: CDR1 SQVTM, CDR2 ANQGSEA. The junction had 6 bases not matched to a gene; V was cut back by 8 bases and J by 3 bases. This CDR3 reads CSSRLAGSYNEQFF. CDR3 bases: TGCAGCTCCCGACTAGCGGGGAGCTACAATGAGCAGTTCTTC.

This clone was picked up one time. The chain uses TRBV7-9 and TRBJ2-1; 10 positions agree with TRBD2. Looked up from germline, CDR1 is SEHNR and CDR2 is FQNEAQ (reference sequence). Trimming took 7 bases from V and 9 from J; bases not matched to a gene: 6. The CDR3 runs 13 residues. CDR3 bases: TGTGCCAGCAAGAGCGGGAGGGTGGGTGAGCAGTTCTTC. It codes for CASKSGRVGEQFF. The whole variable domain, remainder taken from reference TRBV7-9 and TRBJ2-1, is DTGVSQNPRHKITKRGQNVTFRCDPISEHNRLYWYRQTLGQGPEFLTYFQNEAQLEKSRLLSDRFSAERPKGSFSTLEIQRTEQGDSAMYLCASKSGRVGEQFFGPGTRLTVL.

This clone was found once. This chain links TRBV5-6 with TRBJ1-2; D uncertain. Trimming removed 1 base from V and 8 bases from J, with 21 bases in between. CDR1 is SGHDT and CDR2 is YYEEEE in the germline V gene. The CDR3 has 16 amino acids. This CDR3 reads CASSLYQNPLVRGYTF. As DNA, the CDR3 is TGTGCCAGCAGCTTGTACCAGAATCCCTTGGTGCGGGGCTACACCTTC.

The V gene is TRBV7-8, the J gene TRBJ1-1; D gene uncertain. The germline gives CDR1 SGHVS, CDR2 FQNEAQ. The V gene lost 2 bases and the J gene lost 5 bases, with 9 bases spanning the gap. There are 13 residues in the CDR3. Written as DNA, the CDR3 is TGTGCCAGCAGCTTAAAGGAGAGGACTGAAGCTTTCTTT. Protein product: CASSLKERTEAFF.